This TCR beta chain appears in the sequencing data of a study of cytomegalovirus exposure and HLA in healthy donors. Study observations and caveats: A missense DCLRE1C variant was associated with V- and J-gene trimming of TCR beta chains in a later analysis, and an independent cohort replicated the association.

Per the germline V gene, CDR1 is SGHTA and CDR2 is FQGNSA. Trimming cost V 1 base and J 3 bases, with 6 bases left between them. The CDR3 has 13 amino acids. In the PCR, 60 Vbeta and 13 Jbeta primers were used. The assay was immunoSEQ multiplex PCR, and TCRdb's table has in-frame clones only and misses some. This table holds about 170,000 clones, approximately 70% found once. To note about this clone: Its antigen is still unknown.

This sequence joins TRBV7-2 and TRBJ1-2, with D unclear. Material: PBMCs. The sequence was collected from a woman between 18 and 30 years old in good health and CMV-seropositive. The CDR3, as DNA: TGTGCCAGCAGCTTAGGTGGGCACTATGGCTACACCTTC. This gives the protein CASSLGGHYGYTF. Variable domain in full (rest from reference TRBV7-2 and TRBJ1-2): GAGVSQSPSNKVTEKGKDVELRCDPISGHTALYWYRQSLGQGLEFLIYFQGNSAPDKSGLPSDRFSAERTGGSVSTLTIQRTQQEDSAVYLCASSLGGHYGYTFGSGTRLTVV.